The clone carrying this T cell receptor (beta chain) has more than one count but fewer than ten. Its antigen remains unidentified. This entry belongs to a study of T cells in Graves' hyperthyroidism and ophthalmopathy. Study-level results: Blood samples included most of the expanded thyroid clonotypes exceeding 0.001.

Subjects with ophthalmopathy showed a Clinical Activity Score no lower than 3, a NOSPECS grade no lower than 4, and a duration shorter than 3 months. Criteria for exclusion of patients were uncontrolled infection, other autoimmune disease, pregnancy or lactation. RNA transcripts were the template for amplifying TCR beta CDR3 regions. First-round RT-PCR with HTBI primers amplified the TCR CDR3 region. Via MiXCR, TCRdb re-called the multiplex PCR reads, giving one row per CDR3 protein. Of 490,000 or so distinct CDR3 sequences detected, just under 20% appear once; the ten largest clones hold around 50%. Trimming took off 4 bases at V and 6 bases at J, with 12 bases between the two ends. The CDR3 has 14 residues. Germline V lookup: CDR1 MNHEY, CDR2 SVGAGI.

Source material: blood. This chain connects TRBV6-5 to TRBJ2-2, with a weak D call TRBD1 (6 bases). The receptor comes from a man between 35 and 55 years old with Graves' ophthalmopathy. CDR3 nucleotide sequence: TGTGCCAGCAGTTTGGACAGTTGGGCCGGGGAGCTGTTTTTT. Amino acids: CASSLDSWAGELFF.